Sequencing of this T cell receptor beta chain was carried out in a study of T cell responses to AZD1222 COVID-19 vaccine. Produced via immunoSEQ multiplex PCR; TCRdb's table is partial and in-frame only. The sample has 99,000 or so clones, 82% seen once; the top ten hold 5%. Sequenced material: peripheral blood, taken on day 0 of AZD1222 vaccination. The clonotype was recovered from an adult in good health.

CDR3: CASSLVRGANYEQYF. The CDR3 DNA is TGTGCCAGCAGCTTAGTACGGGGGGCCAACTACGAGCAGTACTTC. J is TRBJ2-7 and V is TRBV7-2, with a weak D call TRBD2 (7 bases). CDR1 is SGHTA and CDR2 is FQGNSA in the germline V gene. The V end was cut by 1 base, the J end by 3 bases, with 13 bases between. The CDR3 sequence is 15 residues long.